The 32 T cell receptor beta chains below come from one sample, sequenced in a study of blood T cell repertoires in COVID-19. TCRdb's table, derived via immunoSEQ multiplex PCR, lists solely in-frame clones and lacks some. The table lists over 350,000 clones, nearly 90% of them singletons. The sample consisted of PBMCs or T cells enriched from blood (not recorded which). These receptors all come from a woman aged 18-30 years with acute COVID-19.

This sequence joins TRBV5-1 and TRBJ2-7; 7 bases are a match to TRBD2. CDR1 and CDR2 from the germline V gene are SGHRS and YFSETQ. CDR3 length: 14 residues. The V and J ends lost 1 base and 3 bases, in that order; junction bases with no gene match: 4. The CDR3 DNA is TGCGCCAGCAGCTTGACGGGCGGGGGCTACGAGCAGTACTTC. Translation: CASSLTGGGYEQYF.

V usage is TRBV5-6 and J usage is TRBJ1-5; D ambiguous. This CDR3 contains 15 residues. V gave up 4 bases and J gave up 0 bases, with 11 bases separating them. Germline V gene lookup returns CDR1 SGHDT and CDR2 YYEEEE. The CDR3 loop is CASSETADSNQPQHF. CDR3 nucleotides: TGTGCCAGCAGCGAGACGGCGGATAGCAATCAGCCCCAGCATTTT.

The chain employs TRBV9 and TRBJ2-1, with 11 bases lining up with TRBD2. Germline trimming cut 3 bases from V and 6 bases from J; bases unmatched to any gene: 8. Per the germline V gene, CDR1 is SGDLS and CDR2 is YYNGEE. The CDR3 is 16 residues long. The CDR3 spells CASSEYAGTSGNEQFF. The DNA of the CDR3 is TGTGCCAGCAGCGAGTACGCCGGGACTAGCGGCAATGAGCAGTTCTTC.

The gene calls are TRBV10-1 and TRBJ1-4, with D possibly matching TRBD1 (5 bases). In germline, CDR1 is WNHNN, CDR2 SYGVQD (reference sequence). Trimming removed 6 bases at V and 7 bases at J, with 12 bases between. CDR3 length: 13 residues. Here the CDR3 reads CASSRERGEKLFF. CDR3 nucleotide sequence: TGCGCCAGCAGCAGAGAAAGGGGTGAAAAACTGTTTTTT.

This sequence joins TRBV29-1 and TRBJ2-5; TRBD1 matches 12 bases. Unmatched junction bases numbered 3, after V lost 6 bases and J lost 13 bases. CDR3 length: 10 amino acids. Germline CDR1 reads SQVTM; CDR2 reads ANQGSEA. The CDR3 nucleotides are TGCAGCGTAGGGACAGGGGGCCGGTACTTC. This encodes CSVGTGGRYF.

The V gene is TRBV18, the J gene TRBJ1-2, with D tentatively TRBD1 (5 bases). The CDR3 totals 14 residues. Trimming cost V 4 bases and J 10 bases, with 19 bases left between them. The germline V gene encodes CDR1 KGHSH and CDR2 LQKENI. The CDR3 DNA sequence: TGTGCCAGCTCACTCTCGGGGGGAGTGGTATACTACACCTTC. Translating it yields CASSLSGGVVYYTF.

The chain recombines TRBV3-1 (or the pseudogene TRBV3-2) with TRBJ2-3; D gene unclear. The CDR3 has 15 amino acids. V lost 4 bases, J lost 2 bases, and 13 bases lay in between. The germline V gene has CDR1 LGHDT and CDR2 YNNKEL (reference sequence). DNA of the CDR3: TGTGCCAGCAGCCCCCAACCACTAAACACAGATACGCAGTATTTT. Its protein product is CASSPQPLNTDTQYF.

V and J are TRBV7-3 and TRBJ2-3; 7 bases align to TRBD2. Germline V gene sequence: CDR1 SGHTA, CDR2 FQGTGA. CDR3 length: 15 residues. V gave up 1 base and J gave up 1 base; unmatched junction bases: 2. The DNA of the CDR3 is TGTGCCAGCAGCTTAAACGCGGGGGGCACAGATACGCAGTATTTT. As protein: CASSLNAGGTDTQYF.

As to this clone: Other DNA variants within this sample encode the same CDR3. The chain carries TRBV9 and TRBJ2-7; 9 nucleotides line up with TRBD1. This CDR3 contains 14 residues. The V and J ends lost 2 bases and 3 bases, in that order; junction bases with no gene match: 3. CDR1 SGDLS and CDR2 YYNGEE come from the germline V gene. DNA of the CDR3: TGTGCCAGCAGCGTGGGACAGGGCGTCTACGAGCAGTACTTC. Protein: CASSVGQGVYEQYF.

This clone was seen just once. The gene calls are TRBV6-5 and TRBJ1-2; D ambiguous. With 7 bases removed from V and 0 bases from J, the gap between germline ends came to 6 bases. The CDR3 is 12 residues long. Germline-derived CDR1 and CDR2 are MNHEY and SVGAGI. CDR3 residues: CASKTPNYGYTF. CDR3 DNA sequence: TGTGCCAGCAAGACACCTAACTATGGCTACACCTTC.

This clone appeared once. The CDR3 sequence: CASRRQGLGNQPQHF. The CDR3 bases are TGTGCCAGCAGGCGACAGGGTTTGGGGAATCAGCCCCAGCATTTT. The chain recombines TRBV27 with TRBJ1-5; 7 bases line up with TRBD1. Trimming cost V 6 bases and J 4 bases; bases outside gene matches: 9. Germline V lookup: CDR1 MNHEY, CDR2 SMNVEV (reference sequence). This CDR3 spans 15 amino acids.

The chain carries TRBV6-5 and TRBJ2-1; perhaps TRBD1 as D (5 bases). The V and J ends lost 0 bases and 5 bases respectively, with 11 bases between them. This CDR3 comprises 15 residues. The germline V gene encodes CDR1 MNHEY and CDR2 SVGAGI. The CDR3 protein is CASSYSSARDNEQFF. Written as DNA, the CDR3 is TGTGCCAGCAGTTACTCGTCGGCCAGGGACAATGAGCAGTTCTTC.

The chain joins TRBV7-2 to TRBJ2-7, with D possibly being TRBD2 (5 bases). The V end was cut by 3 bases, the J end by 4 bases, with 13 bases between. Germline V gene sequence: CDR1 SGHTA, CDR2 FQGNSA. This CDR3 is 14 amino acids long. CDR3 sequence reads: CASSLGNRDYEQYF. CDR3 nucleotides: TGTGCCAGCAGCTTGGGTAATCGGGATTACGAGCAGTACTTC.

The rearrangement links TRBV6-2 or TRBV6-3 to TRBJ1-5; D uncertain. This CDR3 spans 14 amino acids. CDR1 MNHEY and CDR2 SVGEGT come from the germline V gene. V shed 5 bases and J shed 0 bases, with 8 bases lying between them. CDR3 loop: CASSEQYSNQPQHF. As DNA, the CDR3 is TGTGCCAGCAGTGAGCAATATAGCAATCAGCCCCAGCATTTT.

This clone was seen a handful of times. The CDR3 reads CASSEMAGGTTGELFF. The CDR3 nucleotides are TGTGCCAGCAGTGAAATGGCGGGAGGGACGACCGGGGAGCTGTTTTTT. This chain joins TRBV6-1 and TRBJ2-2; 9 positions agree with TRBD2. The germline V gene has CDR1 MNHNS and CDR2 SASEGT. The CDR3 runs to 16 residues. V lost 2 bases, J lost 5 bases, and 6 bases stayed unmatched.

The rearrangement uses TRBV5-6 and TRBJ1-1; a weak D match, TRBD1 (6 bases). This CDR3 is 13 amino acids long. Trimming shortened V by 4 bases and J by 4 bases, and 11 bases separated the two germline ends. Germline assignment: CDR1 SGHDT and CDR2 YYEEEE. CDR3 nucleotides: TGTGCCAGCAGCCCAGGGGAAAGCACTGAAGCTTTCTTT. Its protein is CASSPGESTEAFF. The full variable domain, with the rest looked up from reference TRBV5-6 and TRBJ1-1, is DAGVTQSPTHLIKTRGQQVTLRCSPKSGHDTVSWYQQALGQGPQFIFQYYEEEERQRGNFPDRFSGHQFPNYSSELNVNALLLGDSALYLCASSPGESTEAFFGQGTRLTVV.

The rearrangement uses TRBV5-8 and TRBJ1-2; a weak D match, TRBD1 (5 bases). Looked up from germline, CDR1 is SGHTS and CDR2 is YDEGEE. V was shortened by 0 bases and J by 7 bases, with 13 bases between the two germline ends. The CDR3 runs to 14 residues. Here the CDR3 DNA reads TGTGCCAGCAGCTTGGAAGGGGCCCTGGGTGGCTACACCTTC. This codes for CASSLEGALGGYTF.

The CDR3, as DNA: TGTGCCACCAGTGATTTGGGAAAGGGGGCGAATTCGGAGACCCAGTACTTC. Protein product: CATSDLGKGANSETQYF. This sequence joins TRBV24-1 and TRBJ2-5; 7 bases align to TRBD1. After removal of 0 bases from V and 5 bases from J, the junction contained 11 bases not matched to a gene. The CDR3 sequence is 17 residues long. Germline V gives CDR1 KGHDR, CDR2 SFDVKD.

The chain links TRBV7-9 to TRBJ2-1; 9 nucleotides align to TRBD1. The V gene's germline CDR1 is SEHNR and CDR2 FQNEAQ (reference sequence). This CDR3 comprises 15 residues. Losses at the gene ends were 4 bases for V and 8 bases for J; bases not matched to a gene: 9. As DNA, the CDR3 is TGTGCCAGCAGCTCCGGACAGGGGTCATTGGATGAGCAGTTCTTC. Translation: CASSSGQGSLDEQFF.

The genes are TRBV2 and TRBJ2-1, with D possibly TRBD1 on 6 matching bases. The CDR3 extends over 14 amino acids. The germline V gene has CDR1 SNHLY and CDR2 FYNNEI. V shed 4 bases and J shed 6 bases, with 13 bases lying between them. Written as DNA, the CDR3 is TGTGCCAGCAGTGCGGCAGGGGCGACCAATGAGCAGTTCTTC. Protein product: CASSAAGATNEQFF. Full variable domain (rest looked up from reference TRBV2 and TRBJ2-1): EPEVTQTPSHQVTQMGQEVILRCVPISNHLYFYWYRQILGQKVEFLVSFYNNEISEKSEIFDDQFSVERPDGSNFTLKIRSTKLEDSAMYFCASSAAGATNEQFFGPGTRLTVL.

The V call is TRBV21-1, the J call TRBJ2-3; the tabulated D call, TRBD2, remains unverified against the DNA. TRBV21-1 is labeled a pseudogene. The CDR3 is made up of 15 amino acids. Here the CDR3 DNA reads TGTGCCAGCAGCAAAGGAGCGCGAGGTTCTGATACGCAGTATTTT. Its protein is CASSKGARGSDTQYF.

The genes are TRBV27 and TRBJ2-7, with D possibly TRBD1 on 6 matching bases. Trimming took 5 bases from V and 3 from J, leaving 11 bases between them. This CDR3 spans 13 amino acids. Germline V lookup: CDR1 MNHEY, CDR2 SMNVEV (reference sequence). The CDR3 DNA reads TGTGCCAGCAGTCCAGCACAGGGCTACGAGCAGTACTTC. This codes for CASSPAQGYEQYF.

The V call is TRBV13, the J call TRBJ1-2; 7 positions agree with TRBD1. The CDR3 is 15 amino acids. Germline values: CDR1 PRHDT, CDR2 FYEKMQ (reference sequence). J was trimmed by 0 bases and V by 5 bases; bases with no gene match: 6. CDR3 sequence: CASSTTGEANYGYTF. In nucleotides, the CDR3 is TGTGCCAGCAGCACCACAGGGGAGGCTAACTATGGCTACACCTTC.

The gene calls are TRBV10-3 and TRBJ2-1, with D unclear. CDR1 is ENHRY and CDR2 is SYGVKD in the germline V gene. With 2 bases removed from V and 8 bases from J, the gap between germline ends came to 10 bases. The CDR3 totals 13 residues. The CDR3 region has the DNA TGTGCCATCAGTGAGGGTGCGGCGGATGAGCAGTTCTTC. Amino acids: CAISEGAADEQFF.

Details on this clone: The CDR3 ends on some other residue instead of the conserved phenylalanine or tryptophan, so this is likely a read error. The DNA is omitted, as the CDR3 cannot be located on it reliably, and the CDR3 follows TCRdb's listing. V gene TRBV14 combines with J gene TRBJ2-7; no check of the table's D call, TRBD2, against the DNA was made. The germline V gene has CDR1 SGHDN and CDR2 FVKESK. Inclusive of both ends, the CDR3 amounts to 12 amino acids. The CDR3 spells CASSQDGVLRRY.

V is TRBV10-3 and J is TRBJ1-5, with TRBD1 matching over 8 bases. The trim removed 6 bases at V and 0 bases at J, leaving 4 bases unmatched. The CDR3 length is 15 residues. CDR1 and CDR2 from the germline V gene are ENHRY and SYGVKD. In nucleotides, the CDR3 is TGTGCCATCAGCGCGGACAGGGATAGCAATCAGCCCCAGCATTTT. This encodes CAISADRDSNQPQHF.

The rearrangement links TRBV18 to TRBJ1-4, with D hard to call. V was trimmed by 3 bases and J by 4 bases, leaving 6 bases between them. The length of the CDR3 is 13 residues. The germline V gene has CDR1 KGHSH and CDR2 LQKENI. Here the CDR3 DNA reads TGTGCCAGCTCACCTGCGGGTAATGAAAAACTGTTTTTT. Protein: CASSPAGNEKLFF. The complete variable domain, with remaining parts taken from reference TRBV18 and TRBJ1-4, reads NAGVMQNPRHLVRRRGQEARLRCSPMKGHSHVYWYRQLPEEGLKFMVYLQKENIIDESGMPKERFSAEFPKEGPSILRIQQVVRGDSAAYFCASSPAGNEKLFFGSGTQLSVL.

The genes are TRBV28 and TRBJ1-4; 9 bases fit TRBD1. Unmatched junction bases numbered 9, after V lost 8 bases and J lost 11 bases. This CDR3 contains 13 residues. CDR1 is MDHEN, CDR2 SYDVKM, per germline. CDR3 sequence: CASGSQGAGKLFF. The DNA for the CDR3 is TGTGCCAGCGGGTCACAGGGGGCGGGCAAACTGTTTTTT.

The rearrangement links TRBV7-9 to TRBJ2-1; 8 bases are shared with TRBD2. The length of the CDR3 is 12 residues. CDR1 is SEHNR, CDR2 FQNEAQ, per germline (reference sequence). V gave up 5 bases and J gave up 15 bases; unmatched junction bases: 9. The CDR3 bases are TGTGCCAGCAGCCTTCAGGAGCGGGAGAGGTTCTTC. It encodes CASSLQERERFF. The variable domain in full, with the rest retrieved from reference TRBV7-9 and TRBJ2-1, is DTGVSQNPRHKITKRGQNVTFRCDPISEHNRLYWYRQTLGQGPEFLTYFQNEAQLEKSRLLSDRFSAERPKGSFSTLEIQRTEQGDSAMYLCASSLQERERFFGPGTRLTVL.

V usage is TRBV3-1 (or the pseudogene TRBV3-2) and J usage is TRBJ2-5; D is perhaps TRBD2 (5 bases). There are 12 residues in the CDR3. Between the trimmed V and J ends, which lost 4 bases and 13 bases, there was a span of 16 bases. The germline CDR1 and CDR2 sequences are LGHDT and YNNKEL (reference sequence). The CDR3 is CASSPSARVPYF. The CDR3 nucleotides read TGTGCCAGCAGCCCAAGTGCGAGGGTCCCGTACTTC.

Only one count was recorded for this clone. This chain connects TRBV10-3 to TRBJ2-1; D is possibly TRBD1 (7 bases). Trimming removed 8 bases from V and 5 bases from J, with 28 bases in between. CDR1 and CDR2 (germline): ENHRY, SYGVKD. CDR3 size: 18 residues. In nucleotides, the CDR3 is TGTGCCATCGGAGCCGGGGGACAGAATTTGAGAAAGAACAATGAGCAGTTCTTC. Its protein product is CAIGAGGQNLRKNNEQFF.

The rearrangement joins TRBV6-5 to TRBJ1-5, with 7 positions matching TRBD1. Germline CDR1 and CDR2: MNHEY and SVGAGI. The V and J ends lost 3 bases and 7 bases, in that order; junction bases with no gene match: 6. This CDR3 has 14 residues. The CDR3 loop is CASSYDRARQPQHF. The CDR3 DNA reads as TGTGCCAGCAGTTATGACAGGGCAAGGCAGCCCCAGCATTTT.